The 28 T cell receptor beta chains given below trace back to one sample, sequenced in a study of T-cell memory formation after mild COVID-19. MiXCR was run by TCRdb on the 5' RACE reads, yielding one entry per CDR3 protein. The sample contains about 560,000 distinct CDR3 sequences, around a sixth of which appear only once. Sequencing used PBMCs or a T cell subset sorted from them (not recorded which). These receptors came from an adult woman who had mild COVID-19 (a few samples of this study predate the infection). Cell type and time point are not known.

This chain links TRBV27 with TRBJ1-5; D gene uncertain. Trimming cost V 5 bases and J 1 base, with 9 bases left between them. The length of the CDR3 is 14 residues. Germline-derived CDR1 and CDR2 are MNHEY and SMNVEV (reference sequence). In DNA, the CDR3 is TGTGCCAGCAGTCCCTACAGCAGCAATCAGCCCCAGCATTTT. Protein: CASSPYSSNQPQHF.

The chain carries TRBV7-6 and TRBJ1-2; D gene uncertain. This CDR3 spans 14 amino acids. Germline V gives CDR1 SGHVS, CDR2 FNYEAQ. V gave up 1 base and J gave up 6 bases, with 12 bases separating them. The DNA for the CDR3 is TGTGCCAGCAGCTTAGATATGCAGGTCGATGGCTACACCTTC. It translates to CASSLDMQVDGYTF.

This clonotype has more than one count but fewer than ten. The chain joins TRBV23-1 to TRBJ1-3; unclear D gene. TRBV23-1 is an ORF, with its function uncertain. The V end was cut by 9 bases, the J end by 4 bases, with 7 bases between. CDR3 length: 11 residues. CDR3 in DNA: TGCGCCAGTCTCGACGGAAACACCATATATTTT. Residues: CASLDGNTIYF.

V gene TRBV20-1 combines with J gene TRBJ2-7, with D uncertain. Per germline, CDR1 DFQATT and CDR2 SNEGSKA (reference sequence). This CDR3 has 13 amino acids. Deletions cut 4 bases from V and 3 bases from J, with 13 bases between. The CDR3 loop is CSATTDPFYEQYF. CDR3 nucleotides: TGCAGTGCTACCACGGACCCCTTCTACGAGCAGTACTTC.

The V call is TRBV10-3, the J call TRBJ2-7; D remains ambiguous. The V gene's germline CDR1 is ENHRY and CDR2 SYGVKD. There are 15 residues in the CDR3. V gave up 2 bases and J gave up 2 bases, with 13 bases separating them. The CDR3 region has the DNA TGTGCCATCAGTGAGGGCCCCACGTTTACCTACGAGCAGTACTTC. Residues: CAISEGPTFTYEQYF.

V usage is TRBV5-1 and J usage is TRBJ2-3, with D possibly matching TRBD1 (5 bases). The CDR3 totals 15 residues. The germline V and J ends were trimmed by 1 base and 0 bases, with 9 bases remaining between them. Germline V CDR1 and CDR2: SGHRS, YFSETQ. The CDR3 DNA is TGCGCCAGCAGCTTGAAGACAGCCAGCACAGATACGCAGTATTTT. Its protein product is CASSLKTASTDTQYF.

This clonotype appeared many times. CDR3 nucleotides: TGCAGTGCTAGAGATAGGGGGAACACCATATATTTT. Amino acid sequence: CSARDRGNTIYF. V is TRBV20-1 and J is TRBJ1-3, with a weak D call TRBD1 (6 bases). The germline V and J ends were trimmed by 0 bases and 7 bases, with 7 bases remaining between them. Germline-derived CDR1 and CDR2 are DFQATT and SNEGSKA (reference sequence). The CDR3 runs 12 residues.

This clonotype was found a few times. The V call is TRBV7-2, the J call TRBJ2-2, with D perhaps TRBD2 (6 bases). Germline assignment: CDR1 SGHTA and CDR2 FQGNSA. Trimming shortened V by 1 base and J by 1 base, and 10 bases separated the two germline ends. The CDR3 covers 16 residues. Here the CDR3 DNA reads TGTGCCAGCAGCTTAGTCGGGGAGGTGAACACCGGGGAGCTGTTTTTT. This sequence encodes CASSLVGEVNTGELFF.

This chain connects TRBV20-1 to TRBJ2-1, with 8 nucleotides matching TRBD2. The CDR3 covers 15 residues. Trimming took 3 bases from V and 1 from J; bases not matched to a gene: 5. Germline V gene sequence: CDR1 DFQATT, CDR2 SNEGSKA (reference sequence). CDR3 protein: CSASSGSRSYNEQFF. CDR3 DNA sequence: TGCAGTGCTAGCAGCGGGAGTCGGTCCTACAATGAGCAGTTCTTC.

The rearrangement uses TRBV9 and TRBJ1-5; D remains ambiguous. The CDR3 is 14 amino acids. The V gene lost 1 base and the J gene lost 5 bases, with 10 bases spanning the gap. Germline V gives CDR1 SGDLS, CDR2 YYNGEE. This CDR3 reads CASSVWDVHQPQHF. Here the CDR3 DNA reads TGTGCCAGCAGCGTATGGGATGTCCATCAGCCCCAGCATTTT.

The chain links TRBV12-3 or TRBV12-4 to TRBJ1-2; the match to TRBD1 covers 7 bases. The CDR3 length is 13 residues. V was pared by 7 bases and J by 4 bases, with 6 bases of the junction left unmatched. CDR3 sequence reads: CASNPGQSYGYTF. The CDR3 nucleotides read TGTGCCAGCAACCCGGGACAGAGCTATGGCTACACCTTC.

The chain couples TRBV4-3 to TRBJ2-2; D is unresolved. Germline values: CDR1 LGHNA, CDR2 YSLEER. Trimming pared 8 bases from V and 0 bases from J, leaving 16 bases between. The CDR3 totals 16 residues. The CDR3 region has the DNA TGCGCCAGCTCCACCATCGCGTCCGCGAACACCGGGGAGCTGTTTTTT. Protein sequence: CASSTIASANTGELFF.

The chain couples TRBV19 to TRBJ2-1; D is uncertain. Germline-derived CDR1 and CDR2 are LNHDA and SQIVND (reference sequence). This CDR3 is 14 amino acids long. The V end was cut by 7 bases, the J end by 0 bases, with 10 bases between. The CDR3 bases are TGTGCCAGTAAGGTTAGTAGCTCCTACAATGAGCAGTTCTTC. It translates to CASKVSSSYNEQFF.

Only a few counts were recorded for this clonotype. V gene TRBV19 combines with J gene TRBJ2-7, with no clear D. Per the germline V gene, CDR1 is LNHDA and CDR2 is SQIVND (reference sequence). The V end was cut by 3 bases, the J end by 0 bases, with 9 bases between. This CDR3 has 14 residues. The CDR3 loop is CASSIQATSYEQYF. The CDR3 DNA reads as TGTGCCAGTAGTATTCAGGCTACCTCCTACGAGCAGTACTTC.

The chain links TRBV5-1 to TRBJ2-5; either TRBD1 or TRBD2 may fit D (5 bases each). The CDR3 loop spans 15 amino acids. With 1 base removed from V and 2 bases from J, the gap between germline ends came to 12 bases. The V gene's germline CDR1 is SGHRS and CDR2 YFSETQ. CDR3 residues: CASSLMRGSQETQYF. The CDR3 DNA reads as TGCGCCAGCAGCTTGATGAGGGGCTCTCAAGAGACCCAGTACTTC.

At least ten counts were recorded for this clonotype. The V call is TRBV5-1, the J call TRBJ2-1, with D unclear. The CDR3 runs to 12 residues. V lost 4 bases and J 6 bases, leaving 8 bases between the germline ends. The V gene's germline CDR1 is SGHRS and CDR2 YFSETQ. CDR3: CASSPPGNEQFF. The CDR3 nucleotides are TGCGCCAGCAGCCCCCCGGGCAATGAGCAGTTCTTC.

This clonotype occurred a few times. The V gene is TRBV18, the J gene TRBJ2-4, with D perhaps being TRBD1 or TRBD2 (5 bases each). Trimming shortened V by 1 base and J by 10 bases, and 14 bases separated the two germline ends. The CDR3 has 14 amino acids. Germline CDR1 and CDR2: KGHSH and LQKENI. CDR3 residues: CASSPRDRDGIQYF. The CDR3 DNA reads TGTGCCAGCTCACCACGGGACCGGGACGGTATTCAGTACTTC.

The sample holds many counts of this clonotype. The chain carries TRBV5-1 and TRBJ2-7; no clear D gene. CDR1 and CDR2 (germline): SGHRS, YFSETQ. Between the trimmed V and J ends, which lost 7 bases and 4 bases, there was a span of 15 bases. This CDR3 spans 13 amino acids. The CDR3 DNA is TGCGCCAGCGCGAGAGGTCCCTCATACGAGCAGTACTTC. Amino acids: CASARGPSYEQYF.

This clonotype was detected only a few times. The chain joins TRBV12-3 or TRBV12-4 to TRBJ2-1, with 9 bases aligning to TRBD1. This CDR3 region has 15 residues. The trim removed 7 bases at V and 9 bases at J, leaving 13 bases unmatched. For the CDR3, the DNA is TGTGCCAGCACCCAAGGACAGGGGAGTTCGAGTGAGCAGTTCTTC. It specifies CASTQGQGSSSEQFF.

This chain connects TRBV5-4 to TRBJ2-7, with TRBD1 matching over 10 bases. Germline V gene sequence: CDR1 SGHNT, CDR2 YYREEE (reference sequence). The CDR3 sequence is 15 residues long. V lost 0 bases and J lost 3; bases outside the gene matches: 3. CDR3 bases: TGTGCCAGCAGCTTGGCGGGACAGGGGATCTACGAGCAGTACTTC. The encoded protein is CASSLAGQGIYEQYF. The full variable domain, rest sourced from reference TRBV5-4 and TRBJ2-7, is ETGVTQSPTHLIKTRGQQVTLRCSSQSGHNTVSWYQQALGQGPQFIFQYYREEENGRGNFPPRFSGLQFPNYSSELNVNALELDDSALYLCASSLAGQGIYEQYFGPGTRLTVT.

Only a few counts were recorded for this clonotype. The rearrangement joins TRBV27 to TRBJ2-3; 8 bases map to TRBD2. V dropped 6 bases and J dropped 5; count of bases not matched to a gene: 7. The V gene's germline CDR1 is MNHEY and CDR2 SMNVEV (reference sequence). The CDR3 has 14 residues. CDR3: CASSTGGLGDTQYF. DNA for the CDR3: TGTGCCAGCAGCACGGGGGGGCTGGGAGATACGCAGTATTTT.

This sequence joins TRBV12-3 or TRBV12-4 and TRBJ2-1; TRBD2 might be the D (6 bases). CDR3 size: 18 residues. V gave up 6 bases and J gave up 6 bases, with 27 bases separating them. CDR3 loop: CASSLTWDPGQGGNEQFF. The CDR3 nucleotides read TGTGCCAGCAGCCTAACTTGGGATCCGGGGCAGGGAGGCAATGAGCAGTTCTTC.

Only a few counts were recorded for this clonotype. The V gene is TRBV10-3, the J gene TRBJ2-4; the D call may be TRBD1 or TRBD2 (6 bases each). The V end lost 3 bases, the J end lost 0 bases, and 15 bases lay between the germline ends. The CDR3 has 17 amino acids. CDR1 is ENHRY and CDR2 is SYGVKD in the germline V gene. This CDR3 reads CAISEKGGPGAKNIQYF. The CDR3 bases are TGTGCCATCAGTGAAAAGGGGGGCCCAGGAGCCAAAAACATTCAGTACTTC.

This clonotype was picked up a small number of times. V is TRBV6-4 and J is TRBJ1-6, with D tentatively TRBD1 (6 bases). V was shortened by 6 bases and J by 13 bases, with 19 bases between the two germline ends. Germline CDR1 and CDR2: MRHNA and SNTAGT. This CDR3 has 14 residues. Here the CDR3 DNA reads TGTGCCAGCAGCCTAGGGACACCCTTCACCCCCCTCCACTTT. Its translation is CASSLGTPFTPLHF.

There are a few counts of this clonotype. The chain combines TRBV9 with TRBJ2-2; 9 bases align to TRBD1. The germline CDR1 and CDR2 sequences are SGDLS and YYNGEE. The ends lost 2 bases at V and 5 bases at J; junction bases unmatched: 7. This CDR3 has 16 amino acids. The CDR3 nucleotides read TGTGCCAGCAGCGTTTCCACAGGGGGCTGGACCGGGGAGCTGTTTTTT. As protein: CASSVSTGGWTGELFF.

The genes are TRBV7-3 and TRBJ2-6; TRBD2 might be the D (6 bases). CDR1 is SGHTA, CDR2 FQGTGA, per germline. CDR3 length equals 16 residues. Trimming took 5 bases from V and 2 from J, leaving 13 bases between them. The CDR3 region is CASSERGGAGANVLTF. As DNA, the CDR3 is TGTGCCAGCAGCGAAAGGGGAGGCGCTGGGGCCAACGTCCTGACTTTC.

This chain joins TRBV5-1 and TRBJ2-7, with 10 bases identical to TRBD2. Germline CDR1 SGHRS, CDR2 YFSETQ. The V and J ends lost 0 bases and 5 bases, in that order; junction bases with no gene match: 5. The CDR3 runs 15 residues. Here the CDR3 DNA reads TGCGCCAGCAGCTTGGCCTTAGCGGGAGGACACGAGCAGTACTTC. Translated, it gives CASSLALAGGHEQYF.

A few counts support this clonotype. J is TRBJ2-1 and V is TRBV6-2 or TRBV6-3, with 9 bases that match TRBD2. Unmatched junction bases numbered 10, after V lost 7 bases and J lost 3 bases. This CDR3 has 16 residues. Germline CDR1 reads MNHEY; CDR2 reads SVGEGT. CDR3 nucleotides: TGTGCCAGCACCCTGGGAGGACTAGCGTTCTACAATGAGCAGTTCTTC. Protein sequence: CASTLGGLAFYNEQFF.